This entry lists 6 T cell receptor beta chains sequenced from one sample in a study of shared T cell receptors in the human thymus. The method was immunoSEQ multiplex PCR; TCRdb's version includes in-frame clones alone and lacks a portion of them. The table has 720,000 or so clones, roughly 85% seen once. This same sample was also taken into another study, of human thymus T cells.

Sequenced sample: thymocytes. The receptors originated from a girl under three years old with a congenital heart defect.

The J gene is TRBJ2-3, the V gene TRBV2, with 11 bases fitting TRBD2. Trimming at V came to 5 bases and at J to 1 base, leaving 2 bases not matched to a gene. The CDR3 consists of 15 residues. CDR1 is SNHLY and CDR2 is FYNNEI in the germline V gene. CDR3 sequence (DNA): TGTGCCAGCAGTATGACTAGCGGGGGCACAGATACGCAGTATTTT. It yields the protein CASSMTSGGTDTQYF.

The chain couples TRBV19 to TRBJ2-1; 8 bases map to TRBD1. The CDR3 loop spans 17 amino acids. Germline lookup yields CDR1 LNHDA and CDR2 SQIVND (reference sequence). The trim removed 5 bases at V and 5 bases at J, leaving 14 bases unmatched. The CDR3 is CASSFGFRDRPDNEQFF. CDR3 nucleotides: TGTGCCAGTAGTTTTGGGTTCCGGGACAGGCCGGACAATGAGCAGTTCTTC.

V gene TRBV4-3 combines with J gene TRBJ1-1, with 7 bases that match TRBD1. The V gene's germline CDR1 is LGHNA and CDR2 YSLEER. CDR3 size: 15 residues. V gave up 2 bases and J gave up 6 bases; unmatched junction bases: 9. CDR3 residues: CASSQKRTGEAEAFF. DNA for the CDR3: TGCGCCAGCAGCCAAAAAAGAACAGGGGAAGCTGAAGCTTTCTTT.

The chain combines TRBV7-9 with TRBJ2-3; tentative D call: TRBD2 (7 bases). This CDR3 spans 15 amino acids. The V and J ends lost 6 bases and 3 bases respectively, with 16 bases between them. The germline V gene encodes CDR1 SEHNR and CDR2 FQNEAQ (reference sequence). CDR3 protein: CASRTRGGLTDTQYF. The CDR3 bases are TGTGCCAGCAGAACAAGGGGGGGCCTAACAGATACGCAGTATTTT.

The J gene is TRBJ1-6, the V gene TRBV5-4, with 7 bases that match TRBD1. V dropped 1 base and J dropped 5; count of bases not matched to a gene: 0. From germline, CDR1 is SGHNT and CDR2 YYREEE (reference sequence). This CDR3 spans 14 amino acids. The DNA for the CDR3 is TGTGCCAGCAGCTTGACAGGGGATAATTCACCCCTCCACTTT. Amino acids: CASSLTGDNSPLHF.

The V and J genes are TRBV14 and TRBJ2-1; 15 bases fit TRBD2. CDR3 length: 18 residues. CDR1 and CDR2 from the germline V gene are SGHDN and FVKESK. V was clipped by 4 bases and J by 7 bases; unmatched bases: 11. The CDR3 region has the DNA TGTGCCAGCAGCCTTGGACTAGCGGGGGGGCGGTGGGCGAATGAGCAGTTCTTC. Translating gives CASSLGLAGGRWANEQFF.